This TCR beta chain was captured by sequencing in a study of beta chain features in type 1 diabetes. General study points: cDNA sequencing could over-represent cells with high TCR expression.

CDR1 is SGHAT and CDR2 is FQNNGV in the germline V gene. CDR3 length: 15 residues. V lost 4 bases, J lost 6 bases, and 6 bases stayed unmatched. Note on this clone: As yet, its antigen is unknown.

What was sequenced were expressed TCRB transcripts, since all of the isolated RNA had been reverse transcribed. Clones were read by immunoSEQ multiplex PCR, and TCRdb kept only the in-frame ones, dropping some. The sample holds fewer than 150,000 clones, less than 8.5% seen once. Sequencing was carried out using central memory CD4+ T cells from blood. This chain links TRBV11-2 with TRBJ2-1; 10 bases fit TRBD1. The TCR was taken from a woman aged 25 to 39 in good health. CDR3: CASSSEGQGRNEQFF. The CDR3 DNA reads TGTGCCAGCAGCTCGGAGGGACAGGGGCGCAATGAGCAGTTCTTC.